This entry lists 27 T cell receptor beta chains sequenced from one sample in a study of CD8 T cells in ankylosing spondylitis. TCRdb passed the 5' RACE reads through MiXCR, listing each CDR3 protein once. Here the sample spans about 320,000 distinct CDR3 sequences, around 10% being singletons. The sequenced material came from blood, either unsorted or a sorted T cell fraction (not recorded which). These receptors came from a female donor with ankylosing spondylitis or in good health (not recorded which).

This clonotype was picked up a small number of times. The chain has TRBV6-1 and TRBJ1-5; D may be TRBD1 (5 bases). The CDR3 runs 14 residues. Germline CDR1 is MNHNS and CDR2 is SASEGT. CDR3 DNA: TGTGCTCATCAGGAGGGGTATAGCAATCAGCCCCAGCATTTT. It translates to CAHQEGYSNQPQHF.

The chain combines TRBV20-1 with TRBJ2-5, with 10 bases that match TRBD2. This CDR3 region has 14 residues. Germline V CDR1 and CDR2: DFQATT, SNEGSKA (reference sequence). Losses at the gene ends were 6 bases for V and 5 bases for J; bases not matched to a gene: 9. The CDR3 coding sequence is TGCAGTGCCCTGAGCGGGGGGGCAACCGAGACCCAGTACTTC. Translating it yields CSALSGGATETQYF.

This clonotype was counted at least ten times. The V gene is TRBV5-1, the J gene TRBJ1-2; D remains unclear. The CDR3 contains 14 residues. The V end lost 0 bases, the J end lost 8 bases, and 14 bases lay between the germline ends. Per germline, CDR1 SGHRS and CDR2 YFSETQ. CDR3 coding DNA: TGCGCCAGCAGCTTGGATCTACTAGTGCGGGGCTACACCTTC. Translation gives CASSLDLLVRGYTF.

This clonotype was seen at least ten times. The rearrangement uses TRBV20-1 and TRBJ2-1, with 9 bases lining up with TRBD2. The CDR3 length is 16 residues. J lost 7 bases, V lost 1 base, and 11 bases had no gene match. Germline CDR1 DFQATT, CDR2 SNEGSKA (reference sequence). The CDR3 region has the DNA TGCAGTGCTAGAGCCCCTGGTAGCGGGGGAGCTAATGAGCAGTTCTTC. Residues: CSARAPGSGGANEQFF.

This clonotype was picked up many times. V and J are TRBV5-1 and TRBJ2-2; 9 bases agree with TRBD1. CDR3 length equals 16 residues. Germline V gene data show CDR1 as SGHRS and CDR2 as YFSETQ. Trimming at V came to 4 bases and at J to 1 base, leaving 5 bases not matched to a gene. CDR3 coding DNA: TGCGCCAGCAGCCAACCGGGACAGGGGAACACCGGGGAGCTGTTTTTT. Translating gives CASSQPGQGNTGELFF.

A remark on this clonotype: This could be a read error, since a much larger clone is one nucleotide away. This chain uses TRBV20-1 with TRBJ2-1; unclear D gene. Per germline, CDR1 DFQATT and CDR2 SNEGSKA (reference sequence). The V and J ends lost 3 bases and 5 bases respectively, with 11 bases between them. This CDR3 is built from 13 residues. Written as DNA, the CDR3 is TGCAGTGCTAGTAGGAACTTCAACAATGAGCAGTTCTTC. Amino acids: CSASRNFNNEQFF.

The sample holds many counts of this clonotype. In DNA, the CDR3 is TGCGCCAGCAGCTTGGACAGGCAAAACATTCAGTACTTC. Its translation: CASSLDRQNIQYF. The genes are TRBV5-1 and TRBJ2-4, with D tentatively TRBD1 (5 bases). This CDR3 is built from 13 residues. CDR1 is SGHRS and CDR2 is YFSETQ in the germline V gene. The V and J ends lost 0 bases and 5 bases respectively, with 6 bases between them.

This clonotype was counted ten times or more. This chain joins TRBV29-1 and TRBJ2-7; D is perhaps TRBD2 (6 bases). Germline V gives CDR1 SQVTM, CDR2 ANQGSEA. This CDR3 spans 12 amino acids. V lost 4 bases, J lost 6 bases, and 13 bases lay in between. The CDR3, as DNA: TGCAGCGTTGGCTCGGGAGTCGGCGAGCAGTACTTC. It is translated as CSVGSGVGEQYF.

This clonotype was counted at least ten times. The gene calls are TRBV2 and TRBJ2-7, with 8 bases identical to TRBD1. Germline V gene sequence: CDR1 SNHLY, CDR2 FYNNEI. The V gene end was trimmed by 8 bases and the J gene end by 0 bases; junction bases not matched to a gene: 0. This CDR3 has 12 amino acids. Here the CDR3 DNA reads TGTGCCAGCGGACAGGGCTCCTACGAGCAGTACTTC. Residues: CASGQGSYEQYF.

The rearrangement links TRBV5-1 to TRBJ1-2; D possibly corresponds to TRBD1 (5 bases). The CDR3 extends over 16 amino acids. Trimming cost V 3 bases and J 8 bases, with 23 bases left between them. CDR1 and CDR2 (germline): SGHRS, YFSETQ. CDR3 sequence (DNA): TGCGCCAGCAGCTCGGAGGGGACCCCAGCAAGGGGCGGCTACACCTTC. Its translation: CASSSEGTPARGGYTF.

This CDR3 is CASSSGQSSPLHF. The CDR3 coding sequence is TGTGCCAGCAGTTCAGGGCAGAGTTCACCCCTCCACTTT. V usage is TRBV12-3 or TRBV12-4 and J usage is TRBJ1-6; a weak D match, TRBD1 (5 bases). Trimming removed 4 bases at V and 9 bases at J, with 10 bases between. The CDR3 covers 13 residues.

This clonotype was picked up a small number of times. This chain joins TRBV14 and TRBJ1-2, with D possibly being TRBD1 (6 bases). The CDR3 length is 15 residues. The V and J ends lost 4 bases and 4 bases respectively, with 16 bases between them. CDR1 and CDR2 (germline): SGHDN, FVKESK. CDR3 amino acids: CASSLAKAGAYGYTF. CDR3 nucleotides: TGTGCCAGCAGCCTAGCCAAAGCGGGGGCCTATGGCTACACCTTC.

This clonotype was counted many times. The chain uses TRBV20-1 and TRBJ2-3, with 7 bases aligning to TRBD1. The CDR3 totals 15 residues. The germline gives CDR1 DFQATT, CDR2 SNEGSKA (reference sequence). The trim removed 5 bases at V and 2 bases at J, leaving 10 bases unmatched. The CDR3 DNA follows: TGCAGTGCTGAGGGACAGCTAGTATTCACAGATACGCAGTATTTT. It yields the protein CSAEGQLVFTDTQYF.

This clonotype was seen more than once but under ten times. The chain employs TRBV7-2 and TRBJ2-4; no clear D. V was pared by 3 bases and J by 0 bases, with 3 bases between. CDR3 length equals 13 residues. Germline CDR1 reads SGHTA; CDR2 reads FQGNSA. This chain's CDR3 is CASSFTAKNIQYF. The CDR3 DNA follows: TGTGCCAGCAGCTTCACAGCCAAAAACATTCAGTACTTC.

V is TRBV18 and J is TRBJ2-7; 7 nucleotides align to TRBD1. In germline, CDR1 is KGHSH, CDR2 LQKENI. Trimming at V came to 6 bases and at J to 2 bases, leaving 10 bases not matched to a gene. The CDR3 covers 15 residues. DNA for the CDR3: TGTGCCAGCTCGCTAGACAGGGTGAGCCCCTACGAGCAGTACTTC. Its protein is CASSLDRVSPYEQYF. The variable domain in full, completed from reference TRBV18 and TRBJ2-7, reads NAGVMQNPRHLVRRRGQEARLRCSPMKGHSHVYWYRQLPEEGLKFMVYLQKENIIDESGMPKERFSAEFPKEGPSILRIQQVVRGDSAAYFCASSLDRVSPYEQYFGPGTRLTVT.

In its sample, this clonotype was seen many times. The chain is built from TRBV5-1 and TRBJ1-5; D possibly corresponds to TRBD1 (5 bases). The CDR3 extends over 15 amino acids. Between the trimmed V and J ends, which lost 0 bases and 2 bases, there was a span of 9 bases. Germline loops: CDR1 SGHRS, CDR2 YFSETQ. The CDR3, as DNA: TGCGCCAGCAGCTTGGATCCGGGGGGCAATCAGCCCCAGCATTTT. This sequence encodes CASSLDPGGNQPQHF.

The chain recombines TRBV20-1 with TRBJ1-5; 10 nucleotides align to TRBD1. Trimming cost V 3 bases and J 4 bases; bases outside gene matches: 12. CDR3 length: 17 residues. CDR1 is DFQATT and CDR2 is SNEGSKA in the germline V gene (reference sequence). For the CDR3, the DNA is TGCAGTGCTAGCCCCCGGGTCGGGGGACAGGGGAATCAGCCCCAGCATTTT. Protein product: CSASPRVGGQGNQPQHF.

This clonotype was found many times. This chain links TRBV5-1 with TRBJ2-5; no clear D gene. Per the germline V gene, CDR1 is SGHRS and CDR2 is YFSETQ. V was trimmed by 4 bases and J by 3 bases, leaving 7 bases between them. The CDR3 contains 12 residues. The DNA for the CDR3 is TGCGCCAGCAGCCTACACGAAGAGACCCAGTACTTC. Encoded protein: CASSLHEETQYF.

This clonotype appeared a few times. The chain uses TRBV7-9 and TRBJ1-4; D is unresolved. The V gene's germline CDR1 is SEHNR and CDR2 FQNEAQ (reference sequence). Trimming cost V 8 bases and J 5 bases, with 21 bases left between them. The CDR3 runs to 16 residues. The chain's CDR3 is CASSPGRDTRNEKLFF. The CDR3 DNA reads TGTGCCAGCTCCCCAGGTAGAGATACTAGAAATGAAAAACTGTTTTTT.

This clonotype was picked up a small number of times. The chain is built from TRBV6-5 and TRBJ1-4; D is perhaps TRBD1 (6 bases). The length of the CDR3 is 15 residues. From germline, CDR1 is MNHEY and CDR2 SVGAGI. Trimming cost V 2 bases and J 6 bases, with 13 bases left between them. The CDR3 here is CASSYRGQSYEKLFF. The CDR3 DNA reads as TGTGCCAGCAGTTACCGGGGGCAATCCTATGAAAAACTGTTTTTT.

The table lists this clonotype with many counts. This rearrangement joins TRBV12-3 or TRBV12-4 to TRBJ1-2; TRBD1 aligns across 9 bases. The CDR3 spans 15 residues. V was pared by 5 bases and J by 7 bases, with 11 bases of the junction left unmatched. For the CDR3, the DNA is TGTGCCAGCAGTCTCCGAACAGGGGGCGTTGGTGGCTACACCTTC. This translates into CASSLRTGGVGGYTF.

CDR3 region: CASSQTSGPMGNEQFF. The CDR3 coding sequence is TGTGCCAGCAGCCAGACTAGCGGCCCCATGGGTAATGAGCAGTTCTTC. The chain carries TRBV3-1 and TRBJ2-1, with TRBD2 matching over 9 bases. Germline loops: CDR1 LGHDT, CDR2 YNNKEL (reference sequence). CDR3 length: 16 amino acids. V lost 3 bases, J lost 7 bases, and 10 bases stayed unmatched.

The chain joins TRBV10-3 to TRBJ2-1; TRBD2 agrees at 9 bases. The CDR3 is 16 residues long. The germline V gene encodes CDR1 ENHRY and CDR2 SYGVKD. Unmatched junction bases numbered 2, after V lost 0 bases and J lost 2 bases. The CDR3 region is CAISESAGGPYNEQFF. The CDR3 DNA is TGTGCCATCAGTGAGTCGGCGGGAGGGCCCTACAATGAGCAGTTCTTC.

This clonotype was seen at least ten times. The V gene is TRBV10-3, the J gene TRBJ1-3; D is perhaps TRBD1 (6 bases). V was shortened by 6 bases and J by 0 bases, with 9 bases between the two germline ends. The CDR3 has 14 amino acids. Germline V lookup: CDR1 ENHRY, CDR2 SYGVKD. CDR3 DNA: TGTGCCATCAGCAAGGACAGCTCTGGAAACACCATATATTTT. Protein: CAISKDSSGNTIYF.

This clonotype was observed a handful of times. This sequence joins TRBV6-2 or TRBV6-3 and TRBJ1-5; D might be TRBD1 (6 bases). CDR1 and CDR2 (germline): MNHEY, SVGEGT. The CDR3 consists of 19 residues. V was cut by 2 bases and J by 1 base, with 21 bases left in between. DNA for the CDR3: TGTGCCAGCAGTTACCCCCCATGGGGAGGGGGGGGGAGCAATCAGCCCCAGCATTTT. Protein product: CASSYPPWGGGGSNQPQHF.

Many counts were recorded for this clonotype. The CDR3 coding sequence is TGCGCCAGCAGCTCGACTAGCGGCCTTGGCACAGATACGCAGTATTTT. Translated, it gives CASSSTSGLGTDTQYF. The chain couples TRBV5-1 to TRBJ2-3; 9 bases fit TRBD2. Germline CDR1 SGHRS, CDR2 YFSETQ. V gave up 3 bases and J gave up 1 base; unmatched junction bases: 6. The CDR3 has 16 residues.

This clonotype was observed at least ten times. The chain has TRBV10-2 and TRBJ1-2; a weak D match, TRBD1 (5 bases). V was clipped by 6 bases and J by 5 bases, with 13 bases between them. CDR3 length equals 13 residues. Germline assignment: CDR1 WSHSY and CDR2 SAAADI. CDR3 amino acids: CASSLTEKYGYTF. CDR3 DNA: TGCGCCAGCAGCCTGACAGAGAAGTATGGCTACACCTTC.